Presented here are 26 T cell receptor beta chains from one specimen sequenced in a study of long-term antiretroviral therapy in people with HIV. This was the immunoSEQ v3.0 assay at survey level. Sequenced by immunoSEQ multiplex PCR; TCRdb stores in-frame clones only, minus some. Of about 16,000 clones detected, roughly 88% appear once; the ten largest clones hold 12%. The source was unsorted PBMCs, collected 0.7 years before starting antiretroviral therapy. These receptor sequences come from a man aged 45-65 years with HIV.

The rearrangement uses TRBV2 and TRBJ2-3; 8 bases fit TRBD1. V lost 9 bases and J lost 0; bases outside the gene matches: 11. Per germline, CDR1 SNHLY and CDR2 FYNNEI. The CDR3 extends over 16 amino acids. Here the CDR3 reads CASIIGQGASTDTQYF. The CDR3 bases are TGTGCCAGTATTATTGGGCAGGGGGCAAGCACAGATACGCAGTATTTT.

J is TRBJ2-1 and V is TRBV7-8; TRBD2 matches 9 bases. The CDR3 is 15 amino acids. The J segment lost 2 bases and the V segment lost 4 bases, leaving 3 bases of the junction unmatched. Looked up from germline, CDR1 is SGHVS and CDR2 is FQNEAQ. In DNA form, the CDR3 reads TGTGCCAGCAGCTATATAGCGGGGGCCTACAATGAGCAGTTCTTC. Its protein product is CASSYIAGAYNEQFF. The whole variable domain, filled in from reference TRBV7-8 and TRBJ2-1, reads GAGVSQSPRYKVAKRGQDVALRCDPISGHVSLFWYQQALGQGPEFLTYFQNEAQLDKSGLPSDRFFAERPEGSVSTLKIQRTQQEDSAVYLCASSYIAGAYNEQFFGPGTRLTVL.

The CDR3 nucleotides are TGTGCCAGCAGGCTCGTGGATGAGCAGTTCTTC. It encodes CASRLVDEQFF. The V and J genes are TRBV25-1 and TRBJ2-1; the D is unclear. The CDR3 extends over 11 amino acids. The germline V gene has CDR1 MGHDK and CDR2 SYGVNS. Deletions cut 6 bases from V and 8 bases from J, with 8 bases between.

This clone was detected once. The chain couples TRBV30 to TRBJ1-2, with unresolved D. This CDR3 has 15 residues. Looked up from germline, CDR1 is GTSNPN and CDR2 is SVGIG (reference sequence). The V end lost 0 bases, the J end lost 0 bases, and 11 bases lay between the germline ends. The CDR3 coding sequence is TGTGCCTGGAGTGTAATCCAGGCTACTAACTATGGCTACACCTTC. Protein sequence: CAWSVIQATNYGYTF.

This chain uses TRBV28 with TRBJ1-2, with a tentative D call TRBD1 (6 bases). Trimming shortened V by 5 bases and J by 3 bases, and 19 bases separated the two germline ends. The germline V gene encodes CDR1 MDHEN and CDR2 SYDVKM. CDR3 length equals 16 residues. The CDR3 DNA follows: TGTGCCAGCAGTGCGGTGGGGGCTTGGTTGGACTATGGCTACACCTTC. This gives the protein CASSAVGAWLDYGYTF.

The J gene is TRBJ2-4, the V gene TRBV7-8; D possibly corresponds to TRBD2 (5 bases). The V end lost 5 bases, the J end lost 7 bases, and 12 bases lay between the germline ends. Germline assignment: CDR1 SGHVS and CDR2 FQNEAQ. There are 13 residues in the CDR3. CDR3 region: CASSLGVRNIQYF. The DNA for the CDR3 is TGTGCCAGCAGCCTCGGGGTGCGGAACATTCAGTACTTC.

CDR3 DNA: TGTGCCAGCAGCTTAGGAAACAGACGATACGACTATGGCTACACCTTC. As protein: CASSLGNRRYDYGYTF. The chain couples TRBV11-2 to TRBJ1-2; the D is unclear. The germline V gene encodes CDR1 SGHAT and CDR2 FQNNGV. V dropped 1 base and J dropped 3 bases, with 15 bases sitting between them. This CDR3 has 16 residues.

The chain's CDR3 is CSVAMNYGYTF. CDR3 sequence (DNA): TGCAGCGTAGCAATGAACTATGGCTACACCTTC. J is TRBJ1-2 and V is TRBV29-1; no reliable D call. This CDR3 is 11 amino acids long. Germline values: CDR1 SQVTM, CDR2 ANQGSEA. The V end lost 6 bases, the J end lost 2 bases, and 7 bases lay between the germline ends.

The rearrangement links TRBV4-1 to TRBJ2-5; D remains ambiguous. Trimming took off 4 bases at V and 2 bases at J, with 17 bases between the two ends. The germline V gene encodes CDR1 MGHRA and CDR2 YSYEKL. CDR3 length: 16 amino acids. CDR3 in amino acids: CASSPSSVGFQETQYF. CDR3 sequence (DNA): TGCGCCAGCAGCCCCTCCTCCGTCGGGTTTCAAGAGACCCAGTACTTC.

The rearrangement links TRBV5-1 to TRBJ1-1, with 10 bases aligning to TRBD1. Germline V CDR1 and CDR2: SGHRS, YFSETQ. This CDR3 comprises 14 residues. The V gene end was trimmed by 4 bases and the J gene end by 5 bases; junction bases not matched to a gene: 5. CDR3 loop: CASSVGQGRTEAFF. Here the CDR3 DNA reads TGCGCCAGCAGCGTGGGACAGGGGAGGACTGAAGCTTTCTTT.

The chain combines TRBV30 with TRBJ1-4; 9 bases line up with TRBD1. CDR3 size: 14 residues. J was trimmed by 8 bases and V by 8 bases; bases with no gene match: 12. Germline assignment: CDR1 GTSNPN and CDR2 SVGIG (reference sequence). CDR3 sequence: CARSSGTGSEKLFF. CDR3 bases: TGTGCCCGATCAAGCGGGACAGGGTCCGAAAAACTGTTTTTT.

The chain is built from TRBV5-1 and TRBJ2-7, with unresolved D. The V end was cut by 0 bases, the J end by 3 bases, with 10 bases between. In germline, CDR1 is SGHRS, CDR2 YFSETQ. The CDR3 sequence is 14 residues long. CDR3 sequence reads: CASSLDAHGYEQYF. In DNA, the CDR3 is TGCGCCAGCAGCTTGGACGCTCACGGCTACGAGCAGTACTTC.

The V gene is TRBV5-4, the J gene TRBJ2-1; no clear D. Trimming shortened V by 1 base and J by 0 bases, and 8 bases separated the two germline ends. From germline, CDR1 is SGHNT and CDR2 YYREEE (reference sequence). There are 15 residues in the CDR3. The CDR3 DNA reads as TGTGCCAGCAGCTTGATTGATAGCTCCTACAATGAGCAGTTCTTC. It specifies CASSLIDSSYNEQFF.

The J gene is TRBJ2-5, the V gene TRBV5-4; a weak D match, TRBD1 (5 bases). Germline assignment: CDR1 SGHNT and CDR2 YYREEE (reference sequence). The CDR3 consists of 13 residues. Trimming pared 0 bases from V and 4 bases from J, leaving 7 bases between. The CDR3 sequence is CASSLGQGETQYF. The DNA for the CDR3 is TGTGCCAGCAGCTTGGGGCAGGGAGAGACCCAGTACTTC.

The chain combines TRBV11-2 with TRBJ2-2, with TRBD2 matching 8 bases. After removal of 1 base from V and 7 bases from J, the junction contained 14 bases not matched to a gene. This CDR3 is 18 amino acids long. Germline assignment: CDR1 SGHAT and CDR2 FQNNGV. CDR3 residues: CASSLVAPTGGPGGELFF. CDR3 DNA: TGTGCCAGCAGCTTAGTCGCCCCGACGGGGGGGCCAGGCGGGGAGCTGTTTTTT.

The V gene is TRBV7-3, the J gene TRBJ2-5; 7 nucleotides match TRBD1. Germline trimming cut 5 bases from V and 1 base from J; bases unmatched to any gene: 7. Germline assignment: CDR1 SGHTA and CDR2 FQGTGA. This CDR3 contains 15 residues. The CDR3 DNA is TGTGCCAGCAGCGCATCAGGGGGTGTCCAAGAGACCCAGTACTTC. It is translated as CASSASGGVQETQYF.

The chain joins TRBV19 to TRBJ1-4; the D is unclear. The CDR3 has 13 amino acids. V lost 6 bases and J lost 10, with 15 bases in between. Germline CDR1 LNHDA, CDR2 SQIVND (reference sequence). Here the CDR3 DNA reads TGTGCCAGTAGACGCCGGGTTCCAGGAAAACTGTTTTTT. It codes for CASRRRVPGKLFF.

The V gene is TRBV9, the J gene TRBJ2-1; 7 bases map to TRBD2. V dropped 2 bases and J dropped 1; count of bases not matched to a gene: 3. Germline V gene sequence: CDR1 SGDLS, CDR2 YYNGEE. This CDR3 is 15 amino acids long. CDR3 DNA: TGTGCCAGCAGCGTGGGGGGAGGGTCCTACAATGAGCAGTTCTTC. It specifies CASSVGGGSYNEQFF.

The chain couples TRBV6-5 to TRBJ2-2; D uncertain. CDR3 length equals 14 residues. Trimming removed 0 bases at V and 7 bases at J, with 9 bases between. Germline CDR1 reads MNHEY; CDR2 reads SVGAGI. This CDR3 reads CASSYSTRDGELFF. The CDR3 region has the DNA TGTGCCAGCAGTTACTCGACAAGGGACGGGGAGCTGTTTTTT.

This clone has more than one count but fewer than ten. The V and J genes are TRBV7-3 and TRBJ2-5; 9 bases align to TRBD1. V was clipped by 4 bases and J by 4 bases; unmatched bases: 7. The CDR3 length is 15 residues. CDR1 is SGHTA, CDR2 FQGTGA, per germline. The CDR3 bases are TGTGCCAGCAGCTCCGGGGACAGGGCGGGAGAGACCCAGTACTTC. Protein product: CASSSGDRAGETQYF.

This chain links TRBV27 with TRBJ1-5; 8 bases line up with TRBD1. This CDR3 region has 15 residues. Per germline, CDR1 MNHEY and CDR2 SMNVEV (reference sequence). The J segment lost 0 bases and the V segment lost 5 bases, leaving 3 bases of the junction unmatched. CDR3 amino acids: CASSPGTGSNQPQHF. The CDR3 DNA sequence: TGTGCCAGCAGTCCAGGGACAGGTAGCAATCAGCCCCAGCATTTT.

By share, this clone counts as large (0.1 to 1%). J is TRBJ2-7 and V is TRBV13, with a possible D match to TRBD1 (6 bases). The CDR3 covers 15 residues. CDR1 is PRHDT, CDR2 FYEKMQ, per germline (reference sequence). Trimming took off 0 bases at V and 3 bases at J, with 12 bases between the two ends. CDR3 loop: CASSLGPTGNYEQYF. Here the CDR3 DNA reads TGTGCCAGCAGCTTAGGCCCTACAGGGAACTACGAGCAGTACTTC.

The J gene is TRBJ2-3, the V gene TRBV7-9; weak D call: TRBD1 (6 bases). Germline loops: CDR1 SEHNR, CDR2 FQNEAQ (reference sequence). V dropped 1 base and J dropped 2 bases, with 7 bases sitting between them. There are 14 residues in the CDR3. The CDR3 region has the DNA TGTGCCAGCAGCTTAGACAGGGTCACAGATACGCAGTATTTT. The encoded protein is CASSLDRVTDTQYF.

The chain joins TRBV7-6 to TRBJ1-1; TRBD1 is a possible D gene (5 bases). CDR1 SGHVS and CDR2 FNYEAQ come from the germline V gene. Trimming took 0 bases from V and 5 from J, leaving 7 bases between them. This CDR3 comprises 13 residues. The CDR3 bases are TGTGCCAGCAGCTTAGCGGGGGAAACTGAAGCTTTCTTT. Residues: CASSLAGETEAFF.

The rearrangement links TRBV7-2 to TRBJ1-3; no clear D. This CDR3 is 16 amino acids long. V was pared by 5 bases and J by 0 bases, with 14 bases between. Looked up from germline, CDR1 is SGHTA and CDR2 is FQGNSA. This CDR3 reads CASSPRVASSGNTIYF. The CDR3 nucleotides are TGTGCCAGCAGCCCCCGGGTCGCTAGCTCTGGAAACACCATATATTTT.

The rearrangement joins TRBV5-1 to TRBJ2-7, with 10 bases fitting TRBD1. V was pared by 4 bases and J by 2 bases, with 6 bases of the junction left unmatched. The CDR3 is 15 residues long. CDR1 is SGHRS, CDR2 YFSETQ, per germline. CDR3 nucleotide sequence: TGCGCCAGCAGCCCCCGGGACAGGGGTACCTACGAGCAGTACTTC. Its protein product is CASSPRDRGTYEQYF.